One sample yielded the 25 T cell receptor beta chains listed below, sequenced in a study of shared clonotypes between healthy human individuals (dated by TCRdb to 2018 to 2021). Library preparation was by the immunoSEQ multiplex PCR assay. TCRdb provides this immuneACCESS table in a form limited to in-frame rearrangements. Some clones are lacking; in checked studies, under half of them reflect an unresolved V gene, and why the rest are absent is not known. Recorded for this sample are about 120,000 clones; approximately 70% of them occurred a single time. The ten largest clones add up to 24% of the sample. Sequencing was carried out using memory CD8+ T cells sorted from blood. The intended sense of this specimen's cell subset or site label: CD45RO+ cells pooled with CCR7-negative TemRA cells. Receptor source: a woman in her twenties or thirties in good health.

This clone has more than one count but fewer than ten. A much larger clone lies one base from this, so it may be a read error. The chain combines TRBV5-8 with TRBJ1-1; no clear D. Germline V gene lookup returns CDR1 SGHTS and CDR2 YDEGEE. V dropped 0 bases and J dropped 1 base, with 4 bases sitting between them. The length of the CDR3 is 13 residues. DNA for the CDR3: TGTGCCAGCAGCTTGGGGGGGAACACTGAAGCTTTCTTT. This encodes CASSLGGNTEAFF.

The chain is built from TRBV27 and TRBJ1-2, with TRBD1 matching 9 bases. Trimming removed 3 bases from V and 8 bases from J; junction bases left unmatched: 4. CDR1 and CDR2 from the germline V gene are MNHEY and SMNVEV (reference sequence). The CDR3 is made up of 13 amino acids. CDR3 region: CASSFHRGRGYTF. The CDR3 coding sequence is TGTGCCAGCAGTTTCCACAGGGGGCGCGGCTACACCTTC.

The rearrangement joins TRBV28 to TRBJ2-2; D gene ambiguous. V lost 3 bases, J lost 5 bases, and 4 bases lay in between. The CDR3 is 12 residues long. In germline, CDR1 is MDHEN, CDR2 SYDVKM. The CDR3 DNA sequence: TGTGCCAGCAGTTTTGGGACCGGGGAGCTGTTTTTT. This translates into CASSFGTGELFF.

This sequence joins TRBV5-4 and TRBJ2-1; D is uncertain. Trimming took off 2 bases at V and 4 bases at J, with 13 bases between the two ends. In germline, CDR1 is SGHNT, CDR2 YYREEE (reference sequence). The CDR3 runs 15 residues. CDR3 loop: CASSFMGGPYNEQFF. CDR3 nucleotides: TGTGCCAGCAGCTTCATGGGTGGACCATACAATGAGCAGTTCTTC.

The CDR3 region is CASSVYLLQVSLAKNIQYF. The CDR3 DNA reads TGTGCCAGCAGTGTGTACCTCTTACAGGTGTCTCTAGCCAAAAACATTCAGTACTTC. J is TRBJ2-4 and V is TRBV28; possible D gene TRBD1, 5 bases. Trimming shortened V by 5 bases and J by 0 bases, and 23 bases separated the two germline ends. Germline-derived CDR1 and CDR2 are MDHEN and SYDVKM. The CDR3 runs 19 residues.

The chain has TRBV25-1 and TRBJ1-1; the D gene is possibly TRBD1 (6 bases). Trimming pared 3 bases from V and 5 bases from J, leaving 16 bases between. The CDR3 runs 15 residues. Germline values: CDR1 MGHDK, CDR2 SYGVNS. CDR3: CASSDWGGADTEAFF. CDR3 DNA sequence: TGTGCCAGCAGTGATTGGGGGGGCGCGGATACTGAAGCTTTCTTT.

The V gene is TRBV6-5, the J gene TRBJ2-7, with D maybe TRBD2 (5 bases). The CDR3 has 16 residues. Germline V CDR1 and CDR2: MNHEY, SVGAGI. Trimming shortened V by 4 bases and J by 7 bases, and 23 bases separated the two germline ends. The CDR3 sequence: CASSSNWRLADGEQYF. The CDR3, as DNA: TGTGCCAGCAGTTCCAATTGGCGGCTAGCAGACGGTGAGCAGTACTTC.

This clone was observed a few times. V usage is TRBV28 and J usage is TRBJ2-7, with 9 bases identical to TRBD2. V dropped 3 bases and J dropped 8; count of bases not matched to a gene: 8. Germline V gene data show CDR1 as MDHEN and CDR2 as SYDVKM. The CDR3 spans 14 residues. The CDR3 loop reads CASSLTSGRGKQYF. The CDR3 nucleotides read TGTGCCAGCAGTTTGACTAGCGGTAGGGGGAAGCAGTACTTC.

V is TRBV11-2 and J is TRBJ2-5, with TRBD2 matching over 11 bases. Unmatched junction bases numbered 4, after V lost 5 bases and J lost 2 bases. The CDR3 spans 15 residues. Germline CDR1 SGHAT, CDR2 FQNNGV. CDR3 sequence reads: CASSALAGGQETQYF. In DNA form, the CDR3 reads TGTGCCAGCAGCGCATTAGCGGGAGGGCAAGAGACCCAGTACTTC.

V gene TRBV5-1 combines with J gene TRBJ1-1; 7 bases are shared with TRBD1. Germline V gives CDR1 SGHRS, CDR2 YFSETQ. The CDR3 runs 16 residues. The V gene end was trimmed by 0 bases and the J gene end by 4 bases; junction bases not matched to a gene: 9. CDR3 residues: CASSLEGAGGGTEAFF. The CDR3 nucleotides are TGCGCCAGCAGCTTGGAGGGGGCCGGGGGCGGCACTGAAGCTTTCTTT.

The CDR3: CASSFFWRKTQYF. The CDR3 DNA follows: TGTGCCAGCAGCTTCTTCTGGAGGAAGACCCAGTACTTC. The chain joins TRBV7-8 to TRBJ2-5; tentative D call: TRBD2 (5 bases). Germline V CDR1 and CDR2: SGHVS, FQNEAQ. This CDR3 is built from 13 residues. V lost 3 bases and J lost 6, with 11 bases in between.

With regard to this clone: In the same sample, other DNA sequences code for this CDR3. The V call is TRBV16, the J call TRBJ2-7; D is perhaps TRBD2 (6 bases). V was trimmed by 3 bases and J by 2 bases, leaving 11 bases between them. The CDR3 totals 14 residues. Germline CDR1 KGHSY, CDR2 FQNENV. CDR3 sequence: CASSQGTVTYEQYF. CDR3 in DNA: TGTGCCAGCAGCCAGGGGACTGTCACCTACGAGCAGTACTTC.

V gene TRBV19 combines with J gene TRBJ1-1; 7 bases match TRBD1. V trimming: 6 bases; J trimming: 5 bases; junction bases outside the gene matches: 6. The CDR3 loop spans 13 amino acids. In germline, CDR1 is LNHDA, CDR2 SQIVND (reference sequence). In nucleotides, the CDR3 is TGTGCCAGTAGCTTTGGGACAGTTACTGAAGCTTTCTTT. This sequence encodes CASSFGTVTEAFF. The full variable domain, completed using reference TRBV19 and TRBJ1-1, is DGGITQSPKYLFRKEGQNVTLSCEQNLNHDAMYWYRQDPGQGLRLIYYSQIVNDFQKGDIAEGYSVSREKKESFPLTVTSAQKNPTAFYLCASSFGTVTEAFFGQGTRLTVV.

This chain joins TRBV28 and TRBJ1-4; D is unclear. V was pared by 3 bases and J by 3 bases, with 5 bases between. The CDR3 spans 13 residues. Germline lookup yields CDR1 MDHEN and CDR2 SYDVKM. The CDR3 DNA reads TGTGCCAGCAGTTTTCGTGCTAATGAAAAACTGTTTTTT. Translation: CASSFRANEKLFF.

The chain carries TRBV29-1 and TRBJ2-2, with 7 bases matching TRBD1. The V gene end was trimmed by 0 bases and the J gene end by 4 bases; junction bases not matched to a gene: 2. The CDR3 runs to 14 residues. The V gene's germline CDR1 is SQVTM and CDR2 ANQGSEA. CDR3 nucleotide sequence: TGCAGCGTTGAAGAGGGACAGTCCACCGGGGAGCTGTTTTTT. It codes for CSVEEGQSTGELFF.

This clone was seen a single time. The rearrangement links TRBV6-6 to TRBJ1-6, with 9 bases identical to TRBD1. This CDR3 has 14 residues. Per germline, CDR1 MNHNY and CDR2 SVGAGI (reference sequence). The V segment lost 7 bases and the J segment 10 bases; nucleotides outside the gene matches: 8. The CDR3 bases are TGTGCCAGCATGACGGGACAGGGTGGGTCACCCCTCCACTTT. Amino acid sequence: CASMTGQGGSPLHF.

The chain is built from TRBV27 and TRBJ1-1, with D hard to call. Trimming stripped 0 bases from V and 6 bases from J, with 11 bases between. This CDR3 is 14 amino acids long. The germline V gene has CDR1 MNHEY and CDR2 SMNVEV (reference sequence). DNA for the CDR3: TGTGCCAGCAGTTTATCTGTCCGGTTCGCTGAAGCTTTCTTT. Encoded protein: CASSLSVRFAEAFF.

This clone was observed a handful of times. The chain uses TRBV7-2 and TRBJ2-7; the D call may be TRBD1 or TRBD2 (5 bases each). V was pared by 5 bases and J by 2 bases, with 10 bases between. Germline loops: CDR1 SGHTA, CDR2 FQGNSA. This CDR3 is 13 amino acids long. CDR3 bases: TGTGCCAGCAGCCCCTCGGGACCCTACGAGCAGTACTTC. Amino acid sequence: CASSPSGPYEQYF.

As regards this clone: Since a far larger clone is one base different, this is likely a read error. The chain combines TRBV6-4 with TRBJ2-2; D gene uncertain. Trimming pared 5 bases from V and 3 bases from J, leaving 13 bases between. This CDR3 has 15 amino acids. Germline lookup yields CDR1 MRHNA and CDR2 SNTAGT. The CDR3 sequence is CASSLRSEDTGELFF. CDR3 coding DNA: TGTGCCAGCAGTTTAAGGAGCGAGGACACCGGGGAGCTGTTTTTT.

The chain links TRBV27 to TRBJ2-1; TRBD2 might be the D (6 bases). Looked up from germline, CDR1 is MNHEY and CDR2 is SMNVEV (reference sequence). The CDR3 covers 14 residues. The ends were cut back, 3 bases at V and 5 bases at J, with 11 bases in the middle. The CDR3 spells CASSFGTWDNEQFF. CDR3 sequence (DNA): TGTGCCAGCAGTTTTGGGACTTGGGACAATGAGCAGTTCTTC.

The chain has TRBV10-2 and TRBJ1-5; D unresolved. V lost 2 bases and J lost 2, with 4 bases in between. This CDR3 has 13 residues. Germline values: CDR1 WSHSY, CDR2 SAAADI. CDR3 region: CASSETRNQPQHF. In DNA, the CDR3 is TGCGCCAGCAGTGAGACTCGCAATCAGCCCCAGCATTTT.

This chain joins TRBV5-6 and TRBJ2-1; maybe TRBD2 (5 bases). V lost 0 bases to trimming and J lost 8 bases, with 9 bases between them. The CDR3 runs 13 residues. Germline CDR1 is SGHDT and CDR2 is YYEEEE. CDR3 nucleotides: TGTGCCAGCAGCTTGGAGGGAGTCTATGAGCAGTTCTTC. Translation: CASSLEGVYEQFF. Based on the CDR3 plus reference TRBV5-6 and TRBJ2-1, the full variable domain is DAGVTQSPTHLIKTRGQQVTLRCSPKSGHDTVSWYQQALGQGPQFIFQYYEEEERQRGNFPDRFSGHQFPNYSSELNVNALLLGDSALYLCASSLEGVYEQFFGPGTRLTVL.

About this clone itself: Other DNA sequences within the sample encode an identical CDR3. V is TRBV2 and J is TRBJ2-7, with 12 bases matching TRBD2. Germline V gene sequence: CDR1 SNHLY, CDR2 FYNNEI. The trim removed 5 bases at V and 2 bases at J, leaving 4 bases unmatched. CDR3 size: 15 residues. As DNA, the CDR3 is TGTGCCAGCAGTTTAGGGACTAGCGGGCCCTACGAGCAGTACTTC. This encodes CASSLGTSGPYEQYF.

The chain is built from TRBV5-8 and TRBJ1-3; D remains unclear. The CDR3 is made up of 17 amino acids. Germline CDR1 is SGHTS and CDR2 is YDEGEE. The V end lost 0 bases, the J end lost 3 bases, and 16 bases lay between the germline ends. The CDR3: CASSLGGTRRIGNTIYF. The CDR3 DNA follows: TGTGCCAGCAGCTTGGGGGGAACCAGGAGAATTGGAAACACCATATATTTT.

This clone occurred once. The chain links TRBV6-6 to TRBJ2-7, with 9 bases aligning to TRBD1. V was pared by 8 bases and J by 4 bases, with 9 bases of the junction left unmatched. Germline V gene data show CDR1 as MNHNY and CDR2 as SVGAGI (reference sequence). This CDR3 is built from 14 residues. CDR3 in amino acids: CASGGGTGIYEQYF. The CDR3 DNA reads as TGTGCCAGCGGAGGAGGGACAGGGATTTACGAGCAGTACTTC.